This TCR beta chain was captured by sequencing in a study of blood T cell repertoires in COVID-19. About the research overall: COVID-19 samples from acute and convalescent phases originated in the United States, Italy and Spain. PBMCs, B-cell-depleted T cells, or T cells provided the cDNA or gDNA that made up the material.

The CDR3 spans 15 residues. The V and J ends lost 2 bases and 1 base, in that order; junction bases with no gene match: 1. Germline assignment: CDR1 SGDLS and CDR2 YYNGEE. Measured with immunoSEQ multiplex PCR; TCRdb has only the in-frame clones, and not every one. The table records under 300,000 clones, about 90% of them present only once. Individuals drawn from approximately 22 US areas were about 18 to 95 years old. This clonotype was obtained from a woman aged 30 to 39 with acute COVID-19. Sequencing was done on a sample of PBMCs or T cells enriched from blood (not recorded which). This chain connects TRBV9 to TRBJ1-5; 9 bases map to TRBD1. CDR3 protein: CASSVTGGSNQPQHF. In DNA, the CDR3 is TGTGCCAGCAGCGTGACAGGGGGGAGCAATCAGCCCCAGCATTTT.